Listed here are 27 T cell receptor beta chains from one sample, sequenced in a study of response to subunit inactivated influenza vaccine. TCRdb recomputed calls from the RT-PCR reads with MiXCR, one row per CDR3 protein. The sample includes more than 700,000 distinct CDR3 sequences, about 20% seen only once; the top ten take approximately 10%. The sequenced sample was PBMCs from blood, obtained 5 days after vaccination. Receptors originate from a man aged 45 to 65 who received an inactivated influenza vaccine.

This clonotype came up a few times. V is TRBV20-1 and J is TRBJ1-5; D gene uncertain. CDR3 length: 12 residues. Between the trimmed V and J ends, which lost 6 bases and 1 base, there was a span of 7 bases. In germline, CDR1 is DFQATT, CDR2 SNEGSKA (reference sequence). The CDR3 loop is CSAHGSNQPQHF. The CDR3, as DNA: TGCAGTGCCCACGGAAGCAATCAGCCCCAGCATTTT.

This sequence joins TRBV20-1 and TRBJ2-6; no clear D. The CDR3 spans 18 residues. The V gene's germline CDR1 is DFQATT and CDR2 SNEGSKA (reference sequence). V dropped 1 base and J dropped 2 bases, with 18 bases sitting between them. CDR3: CSARGGSWESAGANVLTF. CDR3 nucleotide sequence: TGCAGTGCTAGAGGTGGTTCGTGGGAATCGGCTGGGGCCAACGTCCTGACTTTC.

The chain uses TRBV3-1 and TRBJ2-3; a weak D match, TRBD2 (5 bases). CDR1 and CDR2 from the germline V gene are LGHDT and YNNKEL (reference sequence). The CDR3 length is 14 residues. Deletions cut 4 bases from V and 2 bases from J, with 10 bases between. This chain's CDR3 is CASSPGYYTDTQYF. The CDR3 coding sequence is TGTGCCAGCAGCCCGGGATACTACACAGATACGCAGTATTTT.

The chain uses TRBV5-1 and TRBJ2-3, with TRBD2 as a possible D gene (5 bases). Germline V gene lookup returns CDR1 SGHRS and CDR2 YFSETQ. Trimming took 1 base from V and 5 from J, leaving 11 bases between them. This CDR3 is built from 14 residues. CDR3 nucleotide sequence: TGCGCCAGCAGCTTGCAGGACTTCAAAGATACGCAGTATTTT. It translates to CASSLQDFKDTQYF.

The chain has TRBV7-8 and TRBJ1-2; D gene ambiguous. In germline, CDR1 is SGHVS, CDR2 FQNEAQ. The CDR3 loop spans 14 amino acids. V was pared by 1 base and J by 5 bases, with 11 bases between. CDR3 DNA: TGTGCCAGCAGCTTAGTCCCCAATGGGTATGGCTACACCTTC. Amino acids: CASSLVPNGYGYTF. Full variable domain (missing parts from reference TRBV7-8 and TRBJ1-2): GAGVSQSPRYKVAKRGQDVALRCDPISGHVSLFWYQQALGQGPEFLTYFQNEAQLDKSGLPSDRFFAERPEGSVSTLKIQRTQQEDSAVYLCASSLVPNGYGYTFGSGTRLTVV.

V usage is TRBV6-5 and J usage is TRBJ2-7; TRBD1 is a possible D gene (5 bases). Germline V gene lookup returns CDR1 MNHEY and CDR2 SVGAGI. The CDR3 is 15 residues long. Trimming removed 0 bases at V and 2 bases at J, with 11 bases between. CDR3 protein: CASSYSSGSAYEQYF. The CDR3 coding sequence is TGTGCCAGCAGTTACTCGTCAGGGTCCGCCTACGAGCAGTACTTC.

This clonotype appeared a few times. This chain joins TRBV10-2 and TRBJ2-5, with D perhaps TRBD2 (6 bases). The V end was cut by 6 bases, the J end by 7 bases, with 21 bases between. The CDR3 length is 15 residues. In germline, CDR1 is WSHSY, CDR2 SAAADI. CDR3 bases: TGCGCCAGCAGGACGGGGGTTGGAGCGAAAGGGACCCAGTACTTC. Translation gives CASRTGVGAKGTQYF.

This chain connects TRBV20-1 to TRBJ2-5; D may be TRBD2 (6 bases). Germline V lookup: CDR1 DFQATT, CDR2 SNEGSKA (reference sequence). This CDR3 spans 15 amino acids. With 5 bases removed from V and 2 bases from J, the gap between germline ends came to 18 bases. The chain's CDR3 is CSASPGGTAQETQYF. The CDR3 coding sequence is TGCAGTGCTTCACCCGGGGGAACGGCTCAAGAGACCCAGTACTTC.

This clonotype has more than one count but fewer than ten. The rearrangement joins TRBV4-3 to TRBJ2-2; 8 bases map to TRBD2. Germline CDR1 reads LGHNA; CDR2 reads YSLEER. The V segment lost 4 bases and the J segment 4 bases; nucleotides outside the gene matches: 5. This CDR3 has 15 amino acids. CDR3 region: CASSPQREITGELFF. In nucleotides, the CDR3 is TGCGCCAGCAGCCCTCAGCGGGAGATCACCGGGGAGCTGTTTTTT.

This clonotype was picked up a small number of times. CDR3 coding DNA: TGTGCCACCAGCATTGCGGTTGGGACAGGGAGAAACACAGATACGCAGTATTTT. Translating gives CATSIAVGTGRNTDTQYF. This chain uses TRBV15 with TRBJ2-3; TRBD1 aligns across 9 bases. CDR3 length: 18 residues. The germline V gene encodes CDR1 LNHNV and CDR2 YYDKDF (reference sequence). Trimming cost V 4 bases and J 2 bases; bases outside gene matches: 13.

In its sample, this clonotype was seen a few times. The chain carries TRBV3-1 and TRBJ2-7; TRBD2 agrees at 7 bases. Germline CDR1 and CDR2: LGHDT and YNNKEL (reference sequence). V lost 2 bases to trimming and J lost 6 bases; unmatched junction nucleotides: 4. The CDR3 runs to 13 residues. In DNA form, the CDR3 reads TGTGCCAGCAGCCAAAGGACTAGTCGCGAGCAGTACTTC. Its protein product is CASSQRTSREQYF.

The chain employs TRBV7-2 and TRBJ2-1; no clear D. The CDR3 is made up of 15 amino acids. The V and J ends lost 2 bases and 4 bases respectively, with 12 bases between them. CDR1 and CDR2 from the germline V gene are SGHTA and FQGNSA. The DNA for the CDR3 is TGTGCCAGCAGCTTATCGGGCTTAAATTACAATGAGCAGTTCTTC. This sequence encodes CASSLSGLNYNEQFF.

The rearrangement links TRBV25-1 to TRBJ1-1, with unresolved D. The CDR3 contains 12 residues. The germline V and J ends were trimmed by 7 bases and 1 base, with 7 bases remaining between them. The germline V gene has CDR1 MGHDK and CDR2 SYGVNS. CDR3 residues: CASMGGNTEAFF. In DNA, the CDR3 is TGTGCCAGCATGGGAGGGAACACTGAAGCTTTCTTT.

The CDR3 sequence: CASRWTSGGAETQYF. The CDR3 bases are TGTGCCAGCAGATGGACTAGCGGGGGGGCGGAGACCCAGTACTTC. J is TRBJ2-5 and V is TRBV6-2 or TRBV6-3; 15 positions agree with TRBD2. There are 15 residues in the CDR3. J was trimmed by 5 bases and V by 6 bases; bases with no gene match: 4. CDR1 MNHEY and CDR2 SVGEGT come from the germline V gene.

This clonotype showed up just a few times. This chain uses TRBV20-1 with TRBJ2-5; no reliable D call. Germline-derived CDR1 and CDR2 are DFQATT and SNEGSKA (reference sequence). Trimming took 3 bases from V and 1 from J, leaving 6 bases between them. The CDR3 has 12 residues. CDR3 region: CSASYAQETQYF. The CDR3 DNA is TGCAGTGCTAGTTACGCCCAAGAGACCCAGTACTTC.

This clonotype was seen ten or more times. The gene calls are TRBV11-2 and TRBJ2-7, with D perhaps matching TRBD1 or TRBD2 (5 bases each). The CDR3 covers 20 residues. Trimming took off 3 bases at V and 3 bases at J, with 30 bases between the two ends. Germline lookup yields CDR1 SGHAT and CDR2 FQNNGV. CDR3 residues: CASSFRRASIRDLSLYEQYF. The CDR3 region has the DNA TGTGCCAGCAGCTTTAGGCGTGCCTCCATAAGGGACCTCTCTCTCTACGAGCAGTACTTC.

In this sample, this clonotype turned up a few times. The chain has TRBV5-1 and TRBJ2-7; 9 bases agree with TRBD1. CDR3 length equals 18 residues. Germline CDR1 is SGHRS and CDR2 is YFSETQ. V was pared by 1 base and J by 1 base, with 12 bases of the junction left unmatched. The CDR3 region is CASSLFLQTGGISYEQYF. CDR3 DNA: TGCGCCAGCAGCTTGTTCCTCCAGACAGGGGGTATATCCTACGAGCAGTACTTC.

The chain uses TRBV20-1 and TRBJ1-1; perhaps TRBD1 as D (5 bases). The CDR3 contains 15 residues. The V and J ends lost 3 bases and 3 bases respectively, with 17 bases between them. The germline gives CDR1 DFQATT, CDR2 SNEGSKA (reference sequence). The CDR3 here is CSASNQGMGYTEAFF. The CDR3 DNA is TGCAGTGCTAGCAACCAGGGAATGGGGTACACTGAAGCTTTCTTT.

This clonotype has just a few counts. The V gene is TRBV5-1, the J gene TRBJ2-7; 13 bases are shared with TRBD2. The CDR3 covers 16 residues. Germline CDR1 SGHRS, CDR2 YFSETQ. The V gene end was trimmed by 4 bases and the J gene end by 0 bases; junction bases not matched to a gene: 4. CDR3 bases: TGCGCCAGCAGCCCAGGGACTAGCGGGATCTCCTACGAGCAGTACTTC. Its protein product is CASSPGTSGISYEQYF.

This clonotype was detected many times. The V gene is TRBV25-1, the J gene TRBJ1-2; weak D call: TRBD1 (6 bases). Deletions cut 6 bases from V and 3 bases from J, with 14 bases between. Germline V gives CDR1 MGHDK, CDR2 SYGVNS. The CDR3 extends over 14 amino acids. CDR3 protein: CASSITGHDYGYTF. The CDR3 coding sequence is TGTGCCAGCAGCATAACGGGACATGACTATGGCTACACCTTC.

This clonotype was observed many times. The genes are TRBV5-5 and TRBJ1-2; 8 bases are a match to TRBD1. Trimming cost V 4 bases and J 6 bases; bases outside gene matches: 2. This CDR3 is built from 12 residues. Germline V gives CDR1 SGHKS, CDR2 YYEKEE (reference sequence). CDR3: CASSPDRDGYTF. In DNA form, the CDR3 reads TGTGCCAGCAGCCCGGACAGGGATGGCTACACCTTC.

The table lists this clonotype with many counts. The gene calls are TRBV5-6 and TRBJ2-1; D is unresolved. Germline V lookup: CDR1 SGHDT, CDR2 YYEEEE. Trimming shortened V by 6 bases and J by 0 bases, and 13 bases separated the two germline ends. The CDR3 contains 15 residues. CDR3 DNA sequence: TGTGCCAGCACCCCAGCCCCAAGCTCCTACAATGAGCAGTTCTTC. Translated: CASTPAPSSYNEQFF.

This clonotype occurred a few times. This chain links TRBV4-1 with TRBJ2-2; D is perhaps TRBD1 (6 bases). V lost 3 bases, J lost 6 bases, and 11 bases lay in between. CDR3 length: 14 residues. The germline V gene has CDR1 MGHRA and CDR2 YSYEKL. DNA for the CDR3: TGCGCCAGCAGCCAGGACAGCCACTCCGGGGAGCTGTTTTTT. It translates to CASSQDSHSGELFF.

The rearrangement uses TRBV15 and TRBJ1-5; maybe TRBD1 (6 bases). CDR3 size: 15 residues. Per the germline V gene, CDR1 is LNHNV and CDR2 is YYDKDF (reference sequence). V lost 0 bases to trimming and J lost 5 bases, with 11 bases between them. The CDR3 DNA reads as TGTGCCACCAGCAGAGACGGGGGCCAGTATCAGCCCCAGCATTTT. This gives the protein CATSRDGGQYQPQHF.

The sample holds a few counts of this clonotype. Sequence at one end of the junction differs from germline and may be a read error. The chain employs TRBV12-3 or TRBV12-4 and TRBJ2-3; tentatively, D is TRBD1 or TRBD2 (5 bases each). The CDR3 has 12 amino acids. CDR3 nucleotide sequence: TGTGCCAGCAGTTTAGAGCCACGGGGCGTGAATTTT. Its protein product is CASSLEPRGVNF.

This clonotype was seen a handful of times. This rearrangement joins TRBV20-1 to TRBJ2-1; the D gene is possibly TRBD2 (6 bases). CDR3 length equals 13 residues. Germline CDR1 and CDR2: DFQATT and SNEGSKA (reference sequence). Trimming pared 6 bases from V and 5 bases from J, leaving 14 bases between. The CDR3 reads CSAKGGGDNEQFF. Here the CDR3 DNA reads TGCAGTGCCAAGGGTGGCGGGGACAATGAGCAGTTCTTC.

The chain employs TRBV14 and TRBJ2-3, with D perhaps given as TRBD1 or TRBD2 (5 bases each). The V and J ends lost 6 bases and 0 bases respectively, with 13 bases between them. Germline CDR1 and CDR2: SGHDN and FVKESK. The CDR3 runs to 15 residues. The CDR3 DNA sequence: TGTGCCAGCAGTATCATAGGGACGAGCACAGATACGCAGTATTTT. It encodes CASSIIGTSTDTQYF.